This TCR beta chain emerged from a study of T cell repertoires in cytomegalovirus infection. Study details: Use of recently identified HLA-C-restricted and well-studied HLA-B-restricted CMV epitopes was part of the study. Study-wide findings and caveats: Dominating the ex vivo response were TCR beta clonotypes that were CMV-specific and HLA-C-restricted.

From the reads, TCRdb called clonotypes with MiXCR, one entry per CDR3 protein. The sample records 380,000 or so distinct CDR3 sequences, roughly a third being singletons. Concerning this clonotype itself: Antigen: not known.

Sequencing used cultured PBMCs, obtained from culture after CMV antigen stimulation. This sequence originates from a human donor in good health (CMV status not recorded). Some clones in this sample may be carry-over from other donors' samples.

In nucleotides, the CDR3 is TGTGCCAGCAGTTCGGGACAGTCAAGGTACGAGCAGTACTTC. It specifies CASSSGQSRYEQYF. J is TRBJ2-7 and V is TRBV28; TRBD1 aligns across 7 bases. Germline CDR1 MDHEN, CDR2 SYDVKM. Losses at the gene ends were 4 bases for V and 4 bases for J; bases not matched to a gene: 7. CDR3 length equals 14 residues.